The TCR beta chain under discussion was sequenced for a study of blood T cell repertoires in COVID-19. Study-wide background: Specimens from acute and convalescent COVID-19 originated in the United States, Italy and Spain. Sources were T cells, B-cell-depleted T cells, or PBMCs; the material itself was cDNA or gDNA.

The protocol was immunoSEQ multiplex PCR, while the TCRdb copy is restricted to in-frame clones and leaves out a portion. The repertoire has 150,000 to 200,000 clones, approximately 84% of them found once; the top ten carry approximately 22%. Input material: peripheral blood. The receptor was derived from a woman older than 75 with acute or convalescent COVID-19.

The CDR3 loop is CASSEGRGRGETQYF. For the CDR3, the DNA is TGTGCCAGCAGTGAAGGCAGGGGGCGCGGGGAGACCCAGTACTTC. V is TRBV6-1 and J is TRBJ2-5, with 8 nucleotides matching TRBD1. The J segment lost 5 bases and the V segment lost 1 base, leaving 6 bases of the junction unmatched. This CDR3 region has 15 residues. CDR1 is MNHNS, CDR2 SASEGT, per germline.